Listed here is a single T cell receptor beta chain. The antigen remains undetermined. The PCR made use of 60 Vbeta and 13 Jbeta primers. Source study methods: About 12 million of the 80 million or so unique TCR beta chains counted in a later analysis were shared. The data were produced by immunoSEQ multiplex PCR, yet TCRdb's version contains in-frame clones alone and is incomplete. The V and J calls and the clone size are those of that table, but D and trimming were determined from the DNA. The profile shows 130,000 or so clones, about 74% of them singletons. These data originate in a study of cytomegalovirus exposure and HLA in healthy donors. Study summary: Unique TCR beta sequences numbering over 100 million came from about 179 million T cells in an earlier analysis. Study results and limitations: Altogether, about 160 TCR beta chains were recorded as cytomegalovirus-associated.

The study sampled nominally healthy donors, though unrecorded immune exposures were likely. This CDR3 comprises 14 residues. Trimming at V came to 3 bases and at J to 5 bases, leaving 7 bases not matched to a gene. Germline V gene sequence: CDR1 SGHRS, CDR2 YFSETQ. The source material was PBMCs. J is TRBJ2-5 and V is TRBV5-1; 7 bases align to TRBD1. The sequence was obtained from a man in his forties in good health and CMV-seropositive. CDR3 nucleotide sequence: TGCGCCAGCAGCTCAGGGGGAACGGGGGAGACCCAGTACTTC. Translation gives CASSSGGTGETQYF.